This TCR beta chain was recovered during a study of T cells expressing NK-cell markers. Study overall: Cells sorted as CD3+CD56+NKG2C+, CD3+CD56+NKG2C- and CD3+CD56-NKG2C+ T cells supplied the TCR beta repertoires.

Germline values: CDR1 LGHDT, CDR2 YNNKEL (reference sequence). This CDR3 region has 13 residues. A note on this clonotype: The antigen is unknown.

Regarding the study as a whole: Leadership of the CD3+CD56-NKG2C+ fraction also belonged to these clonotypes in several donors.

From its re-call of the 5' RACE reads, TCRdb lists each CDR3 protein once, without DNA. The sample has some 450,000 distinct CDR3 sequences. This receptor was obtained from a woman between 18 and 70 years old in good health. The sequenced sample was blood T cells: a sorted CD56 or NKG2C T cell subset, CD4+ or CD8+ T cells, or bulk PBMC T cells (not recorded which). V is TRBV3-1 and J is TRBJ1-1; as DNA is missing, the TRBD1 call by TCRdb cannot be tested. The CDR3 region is CASSRGTGGEAFF. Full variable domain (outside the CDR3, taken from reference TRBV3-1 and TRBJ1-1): DTAVSQTPKYLVTQMGNDKSIKCEQNLGHDTMYWYKQDSKKFLKIMFSYNNKELIINETVPNRFSPKSPDKAHLNLHINSLELGDSAVYFCASSRGTGGEAFFGQGTRLTVV.